This T cell receptor beta chain was recovered during a study of CD8 T cells in Susac syndrome. Sequencing of TCR beta drew on CD8+ and CD4+ T cells from blood. Random hexamers served to reverse transcribe about 0.5 to 1 ug RNA. With immunoSEQ multiplex PCR, TCR beta CDR3 was amplified across 54 Vbeta and 13 Jbeta. TCRdb called the immunoSEQ multiplex PCR reads again in MiXCR, with one record for every CDR3 protein. This table has about 200,000 distinct CDR3 sequences, 85% to 95% appearing once. This CDR3 has 16 residues. Germline lookup yields CDR1 MNHNS and CDR2 SASEGT. The V and J ends lost 6 bases and 0 bases respectively, with 15 bases between them.

The J gene is TRBJ1-5, the V gene TRBV6-1; D uncertain. The sequenced sample was CD4+ T cells from PBMCs. This receptor was obtained from a human donor in good health. CDR3 DNA sequence: TGTGCCAGCAGCCTAAAAGGGTGGAATAGCAATCAGCCCCAGCATTTT. Its protein product is CASSLKGWNSNQPQHF.